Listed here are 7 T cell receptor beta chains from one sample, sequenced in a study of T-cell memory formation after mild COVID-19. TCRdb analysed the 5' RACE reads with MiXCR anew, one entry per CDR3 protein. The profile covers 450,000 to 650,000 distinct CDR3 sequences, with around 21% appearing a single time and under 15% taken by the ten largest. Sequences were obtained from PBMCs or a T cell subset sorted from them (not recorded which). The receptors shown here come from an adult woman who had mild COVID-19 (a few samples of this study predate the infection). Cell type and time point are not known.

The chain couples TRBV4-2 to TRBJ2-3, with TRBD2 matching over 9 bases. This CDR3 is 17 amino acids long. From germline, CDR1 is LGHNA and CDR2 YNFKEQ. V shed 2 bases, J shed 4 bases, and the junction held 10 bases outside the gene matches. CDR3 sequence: CASSQRVAGEYSDTQYF. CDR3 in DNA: TGTGCCAGCAGCCAAAGGGTAGCGGGAGAGTATTCAGATACGCAGTATTTT.

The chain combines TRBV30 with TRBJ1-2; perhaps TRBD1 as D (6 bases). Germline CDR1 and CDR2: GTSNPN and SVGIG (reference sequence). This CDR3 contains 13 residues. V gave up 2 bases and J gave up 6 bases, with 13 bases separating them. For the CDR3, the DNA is TGTGCCTGGAGTTTGATCGGGGGGCATGGCTACACCTTC. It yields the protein CAWSLIGGHGYTF.

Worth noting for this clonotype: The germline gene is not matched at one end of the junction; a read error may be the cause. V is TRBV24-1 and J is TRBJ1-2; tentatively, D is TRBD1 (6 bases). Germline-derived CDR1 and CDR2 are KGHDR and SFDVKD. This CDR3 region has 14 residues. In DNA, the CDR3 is TGTGCCGCCAGTGAGTCAGGACAGAACTATGGCTACACCTTC. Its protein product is CAASESGQNYGYTF.

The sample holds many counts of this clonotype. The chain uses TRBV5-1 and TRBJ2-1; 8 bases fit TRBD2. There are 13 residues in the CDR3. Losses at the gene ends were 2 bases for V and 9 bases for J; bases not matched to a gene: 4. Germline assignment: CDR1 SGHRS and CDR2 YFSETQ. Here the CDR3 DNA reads TGCGCCAGCAGCTTCACTAGCGGTGTTGAGCAGTTCTTC. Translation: CASSFTSGVEQFF.

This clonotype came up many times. The CDR3 sequence is CASGLAKNIQYF. DNA of the CDR3: TGTGCCAGCGGTTTAGCCAAAAACATTCAGTACTTC. The J gene is TRBJ2-4, the V gene TRBV2; no clear D gene. Germline V gene data show CDR1 as SNHLY and CDR2 as FYNNEI. Between the trimmed V and J ends, which lost 8 bases and 0 bases, there was a span of 5 bases. CDR3 size: 12 residues.

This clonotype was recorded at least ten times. The CDR3 DNA sequence: TGCAGTGCTGCAAGCCGGGCCACTAAAGAGACCCAGTACTTC. Protein product: CSAASRATKETQYF. V usage is TRBV20-1 and J usage is TRBJ2-5; no reliable D call. V shed 5 bases and J shed 3 bases, with 16 bases lying between them. The CDR3 runs 14 residues. Germline CDR1 and CDR2: DFQATT and SNEGSKA (reference sequence).

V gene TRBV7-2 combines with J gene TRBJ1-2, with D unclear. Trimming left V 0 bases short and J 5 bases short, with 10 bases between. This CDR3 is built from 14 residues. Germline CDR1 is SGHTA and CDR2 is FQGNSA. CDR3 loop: CASSLANGRYGYTF. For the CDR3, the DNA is TGTGCCAGCAGCTTAGCCAATGGGCGGTATGGCTACACCTTC.